This TCR beta chain was captured by sequencing in a study of T-cell reconstitution after alpha-beta-depleted transplantation in children. Study observations and caveats: T cells produced anew were the main source of T-cell counts and diversity one year after transplant. After transplant, high TCRbeta diversity at day 60 in some patients arose from surviving recipient T cells and thymic progenitors.

There are a few counts of this clonotype. Its antigen is unidentified. V lost 6 bases, J lost 1 base, and 18 bases lay in between. The CDR3 consists of 16 residues. The germline CDR1 and CDR2 sequences are MNHEY and SMNVEV (reference sequence). Preparation of the TCRbeta library involved a method that used unique molecular identifiers. TCRdb re-called the PCR reads with MiXCR, one entry per CDR3 protein. The profile covers about 980,000 distinct CDR3 sequences, with roughly 29% appearing a single time and more than 25% taken by the ten largest. Material: PBMCs, mostly from graft donor cells, obtained 360 days after TCRalphabeta/CD19-depleted stem cell transplant. This TCR was recovered from a boy under two years old who had a stem cell transplant for SCID, so the T cells may come from the graft donor. V is TRBV27 and J is TRBJ2-5; D tentatively fits TRBD1 or TRBD2 (5 bases each). The CDR3: CASSPGAPGPQETQYF. Here the CDR3 DNA reads TGTGCCAGCAGCCCCGGGGCCCCGGGGCCCCAAGAGACCCAGTACTTC.